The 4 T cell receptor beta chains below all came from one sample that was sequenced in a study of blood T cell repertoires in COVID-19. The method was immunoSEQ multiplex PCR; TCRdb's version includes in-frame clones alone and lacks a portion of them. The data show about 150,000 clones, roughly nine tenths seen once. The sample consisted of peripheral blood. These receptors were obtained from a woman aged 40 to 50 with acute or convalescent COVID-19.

The DNA for the CDR3 is TGTGCCAGCAGCTTAACAGAGAACTACGAGCAGTACTTC. Its translation: CASSLTENYEQYF. The chain links TRBV11-3 to TRBJ2-7; D gene unclear. Germline CDR1 SGHNT, CDR2 YENEEA. V was trimmed by 2 bases and J by 3 bases, leaving 8 bases between them. The CDR3 totals 13 residues.

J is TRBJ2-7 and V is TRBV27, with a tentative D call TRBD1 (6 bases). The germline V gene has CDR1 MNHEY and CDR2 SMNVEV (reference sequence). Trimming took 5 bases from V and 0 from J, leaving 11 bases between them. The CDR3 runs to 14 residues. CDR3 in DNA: TGTGCCAGCAGTCCTCTGGACAGCTCCTACGAGCAGTACTTC. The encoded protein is CASSPLDSSYEQYF.

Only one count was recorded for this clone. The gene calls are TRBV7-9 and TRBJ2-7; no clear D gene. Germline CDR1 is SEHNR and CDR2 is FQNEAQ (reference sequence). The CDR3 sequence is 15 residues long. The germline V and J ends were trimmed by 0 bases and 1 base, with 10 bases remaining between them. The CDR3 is CASSLAQTVSYEQYF. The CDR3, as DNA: TGTGCCAGCAGCTTAGCCCAAACAGTGTCCTACGAGCAGTACTTC. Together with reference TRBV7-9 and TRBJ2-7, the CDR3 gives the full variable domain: DTGVSQNPRHKITKRGQNVTFRCDPISEHNRLYWYRQTLGQGPEFLTYFQNEAQLEKSRLLSDRFSAERPKGSFSTLEIQRTEQGDSAMYLCASSLAQTVSYEQYFGPGTRLTVT.

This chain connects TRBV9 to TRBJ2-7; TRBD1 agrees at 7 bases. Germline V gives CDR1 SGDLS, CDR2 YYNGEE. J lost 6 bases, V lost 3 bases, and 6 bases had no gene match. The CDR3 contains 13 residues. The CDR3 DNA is TGTGCCAGCAGCGCCTGGGACAGCGGCGAGCAGTACTTC. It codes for CASSAWDSGEQYF.